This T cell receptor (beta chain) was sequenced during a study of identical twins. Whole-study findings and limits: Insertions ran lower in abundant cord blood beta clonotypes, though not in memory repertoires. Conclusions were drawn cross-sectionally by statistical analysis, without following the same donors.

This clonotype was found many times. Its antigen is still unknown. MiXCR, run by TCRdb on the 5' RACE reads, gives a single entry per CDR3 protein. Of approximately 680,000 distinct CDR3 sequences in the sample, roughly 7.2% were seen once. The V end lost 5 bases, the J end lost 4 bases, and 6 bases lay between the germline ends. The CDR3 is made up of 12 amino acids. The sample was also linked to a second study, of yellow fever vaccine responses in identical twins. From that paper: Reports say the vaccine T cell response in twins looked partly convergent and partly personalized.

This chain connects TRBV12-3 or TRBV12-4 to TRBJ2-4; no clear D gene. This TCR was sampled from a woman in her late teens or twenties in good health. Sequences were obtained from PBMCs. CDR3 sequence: CASSLGKNIQYF. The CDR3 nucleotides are TGTGCCAGCAGTCTCGGTAAAAACATTCAGTACTTC.